The 6 T cell receptor beta chains given below trace back to one sample, sequenced in a study of blood T cell repertoires in COVID-19. Data came from immunoSEQ multiplex PCR; TCRdb stores just in-frame clones and leaves some out. This sample carries more than 85,000 clones, roughly 85% of them seen once, and the ten largest clones take roughly 17%. Specimen: peripheral blood. These receptors were taken from an elderly woman with active or convalescent COVID-19.

This chain connects TRBV10-3 to TRBJ2-1, with a possible D match to TRBD2 (6 bases). Germline lookup yields CDR1 ENHRY and CDR2 SYGVKD. The CDR3 extends over 15 amino acids. Trimming removed 6 bases at V and 6 bases at J, with 18 bases between. The CDR3 sequence is CAIRKEGRAANEQFF. CDR3 coding DNA: TGTGCCATCAGGAAGGAGGGAAGAGCAGCCAATGAGCAGTTCTTC.

This chain connects TRBV4-2 to TRBJ1-4, with 10 bases matching TRBD1. J gave up 8 bases and V 5 bases, and 14 bases lay outside the gene matches. This CDR3 region has 17 residues. Germline loops: CDR1 LGHNA, CDR2 YNFKEQ. The CDR3, as DNA: TGTGCCAGCAGCTCTTCCGGGACAGGGGCTAAGGGAGAAAAACTGTTTTTT. Residues: CASSSSGTGAKGEKLFF.

For the CDR3, the DNA is TGTGCCACCATACCCGGGAGGGCTCGGGAGACTGAAGCTTTCTTT. Translation: CATIPGRARETEAFF. This rearrangement joins TRBV15 to TRBJ1-1; D is ambiguous. This CDR3 comprises 15 residues. V was shortened by 7 bases and J by 5 bases, with 20 bases between the two germline ends. Germline V lookup: CDR1 LNHNV, CDR2 YYDKDF (reference sequence).

The V gene is TRBV18, the J gene TRBJ2-7; possible D gene TRBD2, 6 bases. The V gene lost 6 bases and the J gene lost 2 bases, with 11 bases spanning the gap. CDR3 length: 13 amino acids. Germline V lookup: CDR1 KGHSH, CDR2 LQKENI. The chain's CDR3 is CASSGLRTYEQYF. CDR3 coding DNA: TGTGCCAGCTCGGGACTTCGAACCTACGAGCAGTACTTC.

In its sample, this clone was seen once. J is TRBJ2-1 and V is TRBV9; 7 nucleotides match TRBD2. Germline assignment: CDR1 SGDLS and CDR2 YYNGEE. The CDR3 spans 16 residues. Germline trimming cut 0 bases from V and 4 bases from J; bases unmatched to any gene: 7. The chain's CDR3 is CASSVEGGTTYNEQFF. The CDR3 DNA reads TGTGCCAGCAGCGTAGAGGGCGGGACTACATACAATGAGCAGTTCTTC. Based on the CDR3 plus reference TRBV9 and TRBJ2-1, the full variable domain is DSGVTQTPKHLITATGQRVTLRCSPRSGDLSVYWYQQSLDQGLQFLIQYYNGEERAKGNILERFSAQQFPDLHSELNLSSLELGDSALYFCASSVEGGTTYNEQFFGPGTRLTVL.

V gene TRBV6-5 combines with J gene TRBJ1-3; D might be TRBD1 (5 bases). Per germline, CDR1 MNHEY and CDR2 SVGAGI. CDR3 size: 15 residues. Between the trimmed V and J ends, which lost 7 bases and 2 bases, there was a span of 15 bases. The CDR3 here is CASNPGFSTGNTIYF. The CDR3 bases are TGTGCCAGCAACCCAGGGTTTAGCACTGGAAACACCATATATTTT.